The clone carrying this TCR beta chain was recorded a few times. The treatment: roughly 18 received Ad26.COV2.S at low or high dose, single or two shots; 5 received placebo; per-sample allocation not given. Day 63 after the first injection of vaccine or placebo was the sampling time. What was given as vaccine was an Ad26 vector encoding Wuhan-strain SARS-CoV-2 spike. Only in-frame clones appear in the TCRdb table, and some are missing; sequencing was by immunoSEQ multiplex PCR. Of 430,000 or so clones in the sample, 90% were seen once. The sample originates from a study of Ad26.COV2.S vaccination and SARS-CoV-2 variants. The germline V gene encodes CDR1 MNHEY and CDR2 SMNVEV (reference sequence). The CDR3 has 16 residues. V was cut by 4 bases and J by 5 bases, with 18 bases left in between.

Source: peripheral blood, taken in a trial of Ad26.COV2.S vaccine versus placebo. The sequence was collected from a person between 18 and 59 years old who received the Ad26.COV2.S COVID-19 vaccine or a placebo. The chain couples TRBV27 to TRBJ1-5; possible D gene TRBD1, 5 bases. This CDR3 reads CASSSGTARRDQPQHF. The CDR3 region has the DNA TGTGCCAGCAGTTCAGGGACCGCCCGGCGGGATCAGCCCCAGCATTTT.